Reported below is one T cell receptor beta chain. Its antigen is unknown. The record originates from a study of cytomegalovirus exposure and HLA in healthy donors. Whole-study results and caveats: The CMV antigen specificity of a few CMV-associated chains was confirmed through in vitro analysis.

The CDR3 is 12 residues long. Germline-derived CDR1 and CDR2 are SGHTA and FQGNSA. V was cut by 8 bases and J by 3 bases, with 10 bases left in between. Profiled with immunoSEQ multiplex PCR; TCRdb holds only in-frame clones, not every one. The table records some 140,000 clones, roughly four fifths of them present only once. Material: PBMCs. This TCR came from a man between 25 and 39 years old in good health and CMV-seropositive. The genes are TRBV7-2 and TRBJ1-1; TRBD1 is a possible D gene (6 bases). The CDR3, as DNA: TGTGCCAGCGCGACAGGATACACTGAAGCTTTCTTT. This sequence encodes CASATGYTEAFF.